The 18 T cell receptor beta chains below all came from one sample that was sequenced in a study of T-cell reconstitution after alpha-beta-depleted transplantation in children. Unique molecular identifiers were built into the TCRbeta library. A single record per CDR3 protein comes from TCRdb applying MiXCR to the PCR reads. The table includes a few hundred thousand distinct CDR3 sequences, under 15% detected once. Sequencing was performed on PBMCs, mostly from graft donor cells, taken 360 days after TCRalphabeta/CD19-depleted stem cell transplant. The receptors come from a male patient aged 10-17 years who had a stem cell transplant for acute myeloid leukemia, so the T cells may come from the graft donor.

This clonotype was counted a few times. V and J are TRBV21-1 and TRBJ2-1; TRBD2 is the table's D call and was not checked against the DNA. TRBV21-1 is an annotated pseudogene. The CDR3 is made up of 13 amino acids. The chain's CDR3 is CASGGLAGAEQFF. CDR3 sequence (DNA): TGTGCCAGCGGGGGACTAGCGGGGGCTGAGCAGTTCTTC.

This chain links TRBV28 with TRBJ1-5; D may be TRBD1 (6 bases). Germline CDR1 reads MDHEN; CDR2 reads SYDVKM. V lost 5 bases, J lost 8 bases, and 13 bases lay in between. The CDR3 has 13 residues. CDR3 sequence reads: CASSTGFPEPQHF. In DNA, the CDR3 is TGTGCCAGCAGTACAGGGTTTCCCGAGCCCCAGCATTTT.

In this sample, this clonotype turned up many times. The chain has TRBV29-1 and TRBJ2-2; D may be TRBD2 (5 bases). With 5 bases removed from V and 4 bases from J, the gap between germline ends came to 14 bases. The CDR3 totals 14 residues. Germline CDR1 SQVTM, CDR2 ANQGSEA. The CDR3 DNA is TGCAGCGTTCTCAGAGGGCCACTCACCGGGGAGCTGTTTTTT. It yields the protein CSVLRGPLTGELFF.

This clonotype was recorded at least ten times. This sequence joins TRBV4-3 and TRBJ2-7; D not certain. The V gene lost 0 bases and the J gene lost 4 bases, with 10 bases spanning the gap. There are 14 residues in the CDR3. Germline assignment: CDR1 LGHNA and CDR2 YSLEER. CDR3 region: CASSQDLTVYEQYF. The CDR3, as DNA: TGCGCCAGCAGCCAAGATCTTACGGTTTACGAGCAGTACTTC.

The chain recombines TRBV5-1 with TRBJ2-7, with D perhaps TRBD2 (5 bases). Germline CDR1 reads SGHRS; CDR2 reads YFSETQ. V was clipped by 4 bases and J by 3 bases, with 20 bases between them. CDR3 length: 16 amino acids. In DNA, the CDR3 is TGCGCCAGCAGCCACTCACCCCTCGGGGAGATCTACGAGCAGTACTTC. Its translation is CASSHSPLGEIYEQYF.

V gene TRBV29-1 combines with J gene TRBJ1-1; D is unclear. Trimming left V 6 bases short and J 1 base short, with 18 bases between. CDR3 length: 15 residues. The germline V gene encodes CDR1 SQVTM and CDR2 ANQGSEA. CDR3 sequence reads: CSVQLRLAKNTEAFF. The CDR3 nucleotides are TGCAGCGTCCAACTGAGGTTGGCGAAGAACACTGAAGCTTTCTTT.

V and J are TRBV18 and TRBJ2-4; 10 bases are a match to TRBD2. CDR1 and CDR2 (germline): KGHSH, LQKENI. This CDR3 contains 17 residues. J was trimmed by 3 bases and V by 4 bases; bases with no gene match: 9. The CDR3 DNA reads TGTGCCAGCTCACTCCAGCGGGAGGGCCTTGTCAAAAACATTCAGTACTTC. It translates to CASSLQREGLVKNIQYF.

This clonotype was observed many times. This chain links TRBV11-1 with TRBJ2-7; a weak D match, TRBD2 (6 bases). CDR1 and CDR2 from the germline V gene are SGHAT and FQDESV (reference sequence). This CDR3 has 15 residues. Trimming shortened V by 4 bases and J by 4 bases, and 17 bases separated the two germline ends. CDR3 in amino acids: CASSSREKRGYEQYF. For the CDR3, the DNA is TGTGCCAGCAGCTCCCGGGAGAAAAGGGGATACGAGCAGTACTTC.

This clonotype was seen repeatedly, ten times or more. The V call is TRBV5-1, the J call TRBJ2-5, with D unclear. The CDR3 covers 13 residues. V was trimmed by 4 bases and J by 4 bases, leaving 11 bases between them. The germline gives CDR1 SGHRS, CDR2 YFSETQ. The CDR3 DNA reads TGCGCCAGCAGCGCAGACCGAATAGAGACCCAGTACTTC. It encodes CASSADRIETQYF.

The chain joins TRBV20-1 to TRBJ2-1; 7 bases are shared with TRBD1. Unmatched junction bases numbered 16, after V lost 5 bases and J lost 3 bases. The CDR3 consists of 17 residues. CDR1 is DFQATT and CDR2 is SNEGSKA in the germline V gene (reference sequence). CDR3 coding DNA: TGCAGTGCTGAGCCCAACCTTTCGGGACAGTTCTACAATGAGCAGTTCTTC. Residues: CSAEPNLSGQFYNEQFF.

The chain has TRBV24-1 and TRBJ2-3; TRBD2 matches at 7 bases. Germline-derived CDR1 and CDR2 are KGHDR and SFDVKD. CDR3 length equals 17 residues. Trimming at V came to 4 bases and at J to 0 bases, leaving 9 bases not matched to a gene. The CDR3 DNA reads TGTGCCACCAGTGACCCCGACAGCGGGGCTAGCACAGATACGCAGTATTTT. It is translated as CATSDPDSGASTDTQYF.

The table lists this clonotype with many counts. This chain connects TRBV6-2 or TRBV6-3 to TRBJ2-2; D possibly corresponds to TRBD2 (6 bases). The CDR3 contains 17 residues. Germline CDR1 MNHEY, CDR2 SVGEGT. V was trimmed by 2 bases and J by 0 bases, leaving 13 bases between them. This CDR3 is CASSYLRDWTNTGELFF. CDR3 nucleotide sequence: TGTGCCAGCAGTTACCTCCGGGACTGGACGAACACCGGGGAGCTGTTTTTT.

The chain links TRBV4-2 to TRBJ2-2; 10 nucleotides match TRBD2. This CDR3 region has 17 residues. Germline-derived CDR1 and CDR2 are LGHNA and YNFKEQ. V lost 0 bases, J lost 2 bases, and 3 bases stayed unmatched. The CDR3 spells CASSQDGLAVNTGELFF. Here the CDR3 DNA reads TGTGCCAGCAGCCAAGATGGACTAGCGGTAAACACCGGGGAGCTGTTTTTT.

This clonotype appeared a few times. The CDR3 DNA is TGCAGTGCTAGAGATTTTCGGGGTTCACGGGAGACCCAGTACTTC. Translating gives CSARDFRGSRETQYF. The chain uses TRBV20-1 and TRBJ2-5; D perhaps matches TRBD2 (5 bases). CDR1 is DFQATT, CDR2 SNEGSKA, per germline (reference sequence). V was shortened by 0 bases and J by 5 bases, with 16 bases between the two germline ends. CDR3 length: 15 amino acids.

A few counts support this clonotype. The rearrangement joins TRBV5-1 to TRBJ2-3; 10 bases are a match to TRBD2. V lost 0 bases and J lost 2; bases outside the gene matches: 6. The CDR3 has 17 residues. Germline CDR1 and CDR2: SGHRS and YFSETQ. In DNA, the CDR3 is TGCGCCAGCAGCTTGGGGGCTAGCGGGAGCGTCACAGATACGCAGTATTTT. Its translation is CASSLGASGSVTDTQYF.

The V gene is TRBV7-2, the J gene TRBJ2-5; maybe TRBD2 (5 bases). The CDR3 is 17 residues long. Per germline, CDR1 SGHTA and CDR2 FQGNSA. Trimming took 5 bases from V and 1 from J, leaving 20 bases between them. This chain's CDR3 is CASSLTGSLGIQETQYF. The CDR3 coding sequence is TGTGCCAGCAGCCTAACGGGATCCTTGGGAATCCAAGAGACCCAGTACTTC.

CDR3 in amino acids: CASSQVTGPLYKQYF. The CDR3 nucleotides are TGCGCCAGCAGCCAAGTAACAGGCCCCCTTTACAAGCAGTACTTC. The chain couples TRBV4-3 to TRBJ2-7, with TRBD1 as a possible D gene (5 bases). This CDR3 comprises 15 residues. Trimming took off 1 base at V and 8 bases at J, with 18 bases between the two ends. Germline-derived CDR1 and CDR2 are LGHNA and YSLEER.

The chain links TRBV12-3 or TRBV12-4 to TRBJ1-4; tentative D call: TRBD1 (6 bases). V was clipped by 2 bases and J by 6 bases, with 28 bases between them. The length of the CDR3 is 20 residues. In DNA, the CDR3 is TGTGCCAGCAGTTTACGGGTCCCTATGGTACAGGGTCGGTGGGATGAAAAACTGTTTTTT. The encoded protein is CASSLRVPMVQGRWDEKLFF.